The TCR beta chain under discussion was sequenced for a study of T cell responses to AZD1222 COVID-19 vaccine. Study-wide findings and caveats: Epitopes outside B.1.351 and B.1.1.7 mutated regions reportedly drew nearly half of spike TCRs.

With regard to this clone: Its cognate antigen is unknown.

This table comes from immunoSEQ multiplex PCR, and its TCRdb copy is limited to in-frame clones, with some not included. The sample contains approximately 150,000 clones, approximately 94% of which appear only once. The sample in question was peripheral blood, obtained 28 days after the second AZD1222 dose. This TCR was sampled from an adult who received the AZD1222 COVID-19 vaccine.

CDR3 protein: CASRVDRGGPGAQYF. The CDR3 DNA follows: TGTGCCAGCAGGGTCGATAGGGGCGGGCCGGGGGCCCAGTACTTC. The chain has TRBV6-5 and TRBJ2-5, with D possibly being TRBD2 (6 bases). Trimming cost V 6 bases and J 9 bases, with 23 bases left between them. Germline V gene lookup returns CDR1 MNHEY and CDR2 SVGAGI. The CDR3 is 15 residues long.